These T cell receptor beta chains were read from a single sample in a study of STAT5B mutations in CD4+ large granular lymphocyte leukemia. This table comes from immunoSEQ multiplex PCR, and its TCRdb copy is limited to in-frame clones, with some not included. The profile shows around 29,000 clones, roughly three quarters of them singletons. The sequenced sample consisted of CD4+ T cells from blood buffy coats. The receptors derive from a human donor in good health. The CDR3 runs from the conserved cysteine through the conserved F or W. D genes are given only for firm matches. Only part of the rows carry a size: once, few, many, or a class if the clone is expanded.

>TRBJ2-2|NA|TRBV5-1|TRBD2
CASSPGTSGRALTNTGELFF
TGCGCCAGCAGCCCCGGGACTAGCGGGAGGGCCCTCACTAACACCGGGGAGCTGTTTTTT
>TRBJ2-3|NA|TRBV9|TRBD2
CASSVSPGGLAGLDTQYF
TGTGCCAGCAGCGTATCGCCGGGGGGACTAGCTGGCCTGGATACGCAGTATTTT
>TRBJ2-7|NA|TRBV5-8|TRBD2
CASSQLAGGAYEQYF
TGTGCCAGCAGCCAATTAGCGGGAGGGGCCTACGAGCAGTACTTC
>TRBJ2-5|NA|TRBV7-9|NA
CASSSPSSAGETQYF
TGTGCCAGCAGCTCTCCCTCGTCCGCAGGGGAGACCCAGTACTTC
>TRBJ1-1|once|TRBV28|NA
CASRGPGQLNTEAFF
TGTGCCAGCAGGGGTCCTGGACAGTTGAACACTGAAGCTTTCTTT
>TRBJ1-6|NA|TRBV6-1|NA
CASSSSYNSPLHF
TGTGCCAGCTCAAGCTCCTATAATTCACCCCTCCACTTT
>TRBJ1-6|NA|TRBV28|NA
CASSRTDSGNSPLHF
TGTGCCAGCAGTCGGACAGACTCCGGGAATTCACCCCTCCACTTT
>TRBJ2-1|few|TRBV5-1|TRBD1
CASSWTPGQGANEQFF
TGCGCCAGCAGCTGGACCCCGGGACAGGGGGCGAATGAGCAGTTCTTC
>TRBJ2-2|few|TRBV7-3|TRBD2
CASSAWTSANTGELFF
TGTGCCAGCAGCGCGTGGACTAGCGCGAACACCGGGGAGCTGTTTTTT
>TRBJ2-6|once|TRBV10-3|TRBD2
CAISASGPGRGANVLTF
TGTGCCATCAGTGCTAGCGGGCCGGGGCGCGGGGCCAACGTCCTGACTTTC
>TRBJ1-1|NA|TRBV2|NA
CASIFGHSAFF
TGTGCCAGCATCTTCGGACACTCAGCTTTCTTT
>TRBJ1-5|few|TRBV19|NA
CASSRDGNQPQHF
TGTGCCAGTAGCCGGGACGGCAATCAGCCCCAGCATTTT
>TRBJ2-5|NA|TRBV2|NA
CASREQGYQETQYF
TGTGCCAGCAGGGAACAGGGATACCAAGAGACCCAGTACTTC
>TRBJ1-3|NA|TRBV2|TRBD1
CASSEGQGAGNTIYF
TGTGCCAGCAGTGAAGGCCAGGGGGCTGGAAACACCATATATTTT
>TRBJ1-2|NA|TRBV2|NA
CASSGGGFYGYTF
TGTGCCAGCAGTGGTGGGGGATTCTATGGCTACACCTTC
>TRBJ1-6|NA|TRBV5-1|TRBD1
CASSSGQGPQGGSYNSPLHF
TGCGCCAGCAGCTCGGGACAGGGGCCGCAAGGGGGCTCCTATAATTCACCCCTCCACTTT
>TRBJ1-3|once|TRBV14|NA
CASSQLLFSSGNTIYF
TGTGCCAGCAGCCAGCTCCTATTCTCCTCTGGAAACACCATATATTTT
>TRBJ1-2|NA|TRBV7-2|TRBD1
CASSLGRGDRNYGYTF
TGTGCCAGCAGCTTAGGGAGGGGGGACAGAAACTATGGCTACACCTTC
>TRBJ2-7|NA|TRBV10-2|NA
CASTEGYEQYF
TGCGCCAGCACAGAGGGCTACGAGCAGTACTTC
>TRBJ2-2|NA|TRBV5-1|TRBD2
CASSITGTRTGELFF
TGCGCCAGCAGCATCACCGGGACTAGAACCGGGGAGCTGTTTTTT
>TRBJ1-6|NA|TRBV27|NA
CASSPQGWANSPLHF
TGTGCCAGCAGTCCGCAGGGGTGGGCGAATTCACCCCTCCACTTT
>TRBJ1-4|NA|TRBV10-1|TRBD1
CASSEDRGLPNEKLFF
TGCGCCAGCAGTGAGGACAGGGGACTACCAAATGAAAAACTGTTTTTT
>TRBJ2-5|NA|TRBV30|TRBD2
CAWKRGLETQYF
TGTGCCTGGAAGCGGGGGCTGGAGACCCAGTACTTC
>TRBJ2-2|NA|TRBV11-2|NA
CASSLPSVWGGTGELFF
TGTGCCAGCAGCCTCCCCTCGGTCTGGGGTGGGACCGGGGAGCTGTTTTTT
>TRBJ1-3|once|TRBV2|NA
CASAGGFSGNTIYF
TGTGCCAGCGCGGGAGGGTTCTCTGGAAACACCATATATTTT
>TRBJ2-6|once|TRBV7-6|NA
CASSLEPGANVLTF
TGTGCCAGCAGCTTAGAGCCCGGGGCCAACGTCCTGACTTTC
>TRBJ1-1|NA|TRBV19|TRBD1
CASSRDREGTEAFF
TGTGCCAGTAGTAGGGACAGGGAGGGCACTGAAGCTTTCTTT